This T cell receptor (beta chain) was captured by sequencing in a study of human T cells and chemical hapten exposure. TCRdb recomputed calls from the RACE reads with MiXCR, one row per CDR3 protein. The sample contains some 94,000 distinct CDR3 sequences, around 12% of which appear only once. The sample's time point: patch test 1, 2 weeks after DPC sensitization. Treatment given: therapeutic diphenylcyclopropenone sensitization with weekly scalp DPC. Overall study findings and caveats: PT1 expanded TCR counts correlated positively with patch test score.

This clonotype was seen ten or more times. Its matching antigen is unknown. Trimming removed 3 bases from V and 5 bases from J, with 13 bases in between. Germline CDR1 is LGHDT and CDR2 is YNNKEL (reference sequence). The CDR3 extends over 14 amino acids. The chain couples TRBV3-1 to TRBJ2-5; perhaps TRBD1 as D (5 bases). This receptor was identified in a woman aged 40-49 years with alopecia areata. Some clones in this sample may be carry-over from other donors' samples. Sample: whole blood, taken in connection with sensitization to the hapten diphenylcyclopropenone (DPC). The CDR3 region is CASSQGLVSETQYF. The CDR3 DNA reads TGTGCCAGCAGCCAGGGGCTAGTTAGTGAGACCCAGTACTTC.